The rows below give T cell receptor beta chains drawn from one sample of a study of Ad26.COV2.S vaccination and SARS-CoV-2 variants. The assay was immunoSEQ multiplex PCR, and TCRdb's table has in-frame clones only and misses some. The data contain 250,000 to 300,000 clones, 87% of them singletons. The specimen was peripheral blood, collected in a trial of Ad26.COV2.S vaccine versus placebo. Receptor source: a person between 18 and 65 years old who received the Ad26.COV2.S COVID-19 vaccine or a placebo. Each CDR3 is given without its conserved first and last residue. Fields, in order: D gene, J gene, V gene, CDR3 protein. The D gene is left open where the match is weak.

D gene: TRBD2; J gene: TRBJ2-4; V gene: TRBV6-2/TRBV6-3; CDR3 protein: ASSLPASGGARNIQY
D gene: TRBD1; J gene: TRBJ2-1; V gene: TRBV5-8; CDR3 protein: ASRGRGKNEQF
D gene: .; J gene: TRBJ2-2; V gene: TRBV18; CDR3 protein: ASSPAVPGATGELF
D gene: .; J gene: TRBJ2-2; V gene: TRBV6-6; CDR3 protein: ASSGSDGTGELF
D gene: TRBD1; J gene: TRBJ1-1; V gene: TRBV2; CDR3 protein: ASSGGQGWNTEAF
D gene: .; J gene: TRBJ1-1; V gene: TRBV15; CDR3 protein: ATSRGGLIPTEAF
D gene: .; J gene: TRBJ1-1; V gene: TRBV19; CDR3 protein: ASSPRVSEAF
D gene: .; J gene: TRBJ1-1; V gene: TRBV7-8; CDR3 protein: ASSLALGGMRNTEAF
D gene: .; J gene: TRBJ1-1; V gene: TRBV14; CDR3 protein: ASSHENRPSTEAF
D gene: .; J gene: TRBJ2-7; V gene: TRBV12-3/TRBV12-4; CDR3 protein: ASRRTAVGEQY
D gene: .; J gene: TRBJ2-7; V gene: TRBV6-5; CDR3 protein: ASIDRSSYEQY
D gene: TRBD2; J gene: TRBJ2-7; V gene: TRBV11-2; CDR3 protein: ASSHPGTSGNYEQY
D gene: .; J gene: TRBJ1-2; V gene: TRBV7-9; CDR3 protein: ASSQQPGVNYGYT
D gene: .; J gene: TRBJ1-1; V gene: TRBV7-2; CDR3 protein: ASSRDTRTNTEAF
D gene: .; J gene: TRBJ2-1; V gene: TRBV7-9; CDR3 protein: ASSLGGGVANEQF
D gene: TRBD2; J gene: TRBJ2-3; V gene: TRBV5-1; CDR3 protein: ASSLEVAGGGTQY
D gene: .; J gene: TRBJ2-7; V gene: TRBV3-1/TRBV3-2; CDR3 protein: ASSQPGGLEY
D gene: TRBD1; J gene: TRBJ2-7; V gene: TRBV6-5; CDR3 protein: ASSYSGQGSYEQY
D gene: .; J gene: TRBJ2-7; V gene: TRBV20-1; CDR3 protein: SAEGGYEQY
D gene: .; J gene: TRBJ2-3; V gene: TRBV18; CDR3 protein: ASSPKRIDTQY
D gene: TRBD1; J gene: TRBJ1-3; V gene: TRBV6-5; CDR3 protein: ATHQGVLGNTIY
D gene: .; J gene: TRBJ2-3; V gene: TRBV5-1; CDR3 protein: ASSQLDTQY
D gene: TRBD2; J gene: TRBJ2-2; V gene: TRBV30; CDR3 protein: AWKTSGNTGELF
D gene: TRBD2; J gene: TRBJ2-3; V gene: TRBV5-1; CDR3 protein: ASSYERDGLDTQY
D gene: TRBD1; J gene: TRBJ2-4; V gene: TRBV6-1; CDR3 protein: ASSERQGLAKNIQY
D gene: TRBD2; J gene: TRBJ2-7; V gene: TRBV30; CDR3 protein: ASRTSGRYEQY
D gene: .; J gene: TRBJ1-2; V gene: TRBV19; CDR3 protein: ASSIVGQLNYGYT
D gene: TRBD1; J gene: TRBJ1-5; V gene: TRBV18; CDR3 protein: ASSPGTGNGQPQH
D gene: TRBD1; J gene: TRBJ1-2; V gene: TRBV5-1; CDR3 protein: ASSETGRNYGYT
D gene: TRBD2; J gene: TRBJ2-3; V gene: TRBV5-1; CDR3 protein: ASSLVSAGLAGDTQY
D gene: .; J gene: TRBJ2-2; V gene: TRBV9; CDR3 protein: ASSVDPRGQGGTGELF
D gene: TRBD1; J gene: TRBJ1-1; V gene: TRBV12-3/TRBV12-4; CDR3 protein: ASSLQGGTEAF
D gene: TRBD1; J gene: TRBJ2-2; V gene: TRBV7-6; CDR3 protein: ASSLESGRGTGELF
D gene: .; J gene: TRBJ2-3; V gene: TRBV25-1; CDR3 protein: ASSADSSDTQY
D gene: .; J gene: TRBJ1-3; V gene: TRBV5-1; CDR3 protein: ASSLVQGVGGNTIY
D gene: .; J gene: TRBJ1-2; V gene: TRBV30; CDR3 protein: AWSVHSGWDLGYT
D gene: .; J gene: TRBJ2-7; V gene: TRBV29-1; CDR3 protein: SVEDMGGYEQY
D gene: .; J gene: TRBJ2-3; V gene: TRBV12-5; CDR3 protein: ASGLSSFPDTQY
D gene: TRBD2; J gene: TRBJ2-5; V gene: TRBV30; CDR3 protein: AWRGGSQETQY
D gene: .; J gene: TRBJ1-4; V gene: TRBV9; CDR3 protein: ASSTSGVLNEKLF
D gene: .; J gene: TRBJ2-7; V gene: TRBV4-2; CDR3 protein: ASSQNWAPRYEQY
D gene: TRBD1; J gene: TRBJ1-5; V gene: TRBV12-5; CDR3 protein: ASGKTGQAVHQPQH
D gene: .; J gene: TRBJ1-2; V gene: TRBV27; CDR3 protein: ASSSFSDIYGYT
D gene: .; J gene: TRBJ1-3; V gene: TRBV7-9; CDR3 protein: ASSRIGDGNTIY